This TCR beta chain was identified during a study of lymphopenia after photon versus proton radiotherapy. Whole-study findings and limits: After lymphocyte nadir, photon-treated repertoires showed oligoclonal expansion, especially CD8+ Temra. Larger post-nadir TCR diversity loss correlated inversely with survival in deceased patients. Photon-treated patients lost naive T cells and TCR diversity; proton-treated stayed stable.

Trimming left V 2 bases short and J 6 bases short, with 12 bases between. The CDR3 runs 13 residues. The V gene's germline CDR1 is SQVTM and CDR2 ANQGSEA. The data were produced by immunoSEQ multiplex PCR, yet TCRdb's version contains in-frame clones alone and is incomplete. The data hold just over 40,000 clones, with around 84% observed a single time. Of note for this clone: The antigen is not known.

The origin of this receptor is a woman aged 70-85 years with pancreatic cancer. Some clones in this sample may be carry-over from other donors' samples. The chain carries TRBV29-1 and TRBJ2-3, with a possible D match to TRBD1 (5 bases). Material: peripheral blood, obtained from a patient treated with proton-based radiotherapy. The chain's CDR3 is CSVEPQGRDTQYF. CDR3 sequence (DNA): TGCAGCGTTGAACCCCAGGGCCGGGATACGCAGTATTTT.